This is a list of T cell receptor beta chains from one sample in a study of T-cell memory formation after mild COVID-19. MiXCR, run by TCRdb on the 5' RACE reads, gives a single entry per CDR3 protein. The table includes 150,000 to 200,000 distinct CDR3 sequences, about 14% detected once. The sequenced sample was PBMCs or a T cell subset sorted from them (not recorded which). Receptor source: an adult woman who had mild COVID-19 (a few samples of this study predate the infection). Cell type and time point are not known. Both conserved end residues are part of each CDR3. Each record gives: V gene, J gene, clone size, D gene, CDR3 DNA, CDR3 protein. A D gene is named only where the DNA matches it firmly. A clone size is listed for some rows: how often the clone was seen (once, few, many), or a class if it is expanded.

TRBV2	TRBJ2-5	-	-	TGTGCCAGCAGTAGGGCGGCCCTACACCAAGAGACCCAGTACTTC	CASSRAALHQETQYF
TRBV24-1	TRBJ2-2	-	-	TGTGCCACCAGTGATTCCCAGGGCGACACCGGGGAGCTGTTTTTT	CATSDSQGDTGELFF
TRBV7-8	TRBJ1-2	few	TRBD1	TGTGCCAGCAGCCCGGGGACAGGGCCTAACTATGGCTACACCTTC	CASSPGTGPNYGYTF
TRBV20-1	TRBJ1-2	few	-	TGCAGTGCCCCAGGAAGGTATGGCTACACCTTC	CSAPGRYGYTF
TRBV5-1	TRBJ2-7	-	-	TGCGCCAGCAGTTCCGAGGGAAGAGGGCTCTACGAGCAGTACTTC	CASSSEGRGLYEQYF
TRBV18	TRBJ2-5	few	TRBD2	TGTGCCAGCTCACTTTCCGTCGTCGGGACTAGCGGAGAGACCCAGTACTTC	CASSLSVVGTSGETQYF
TRBV11-2	TRBJ2-5	many	TRBD2	TGTGCCAGCAGCTTAGGACTAGCGGGAGTTGTTAAGACCCAGTACTTC	CASSLGLAGVVKTQYF
TRBV6-5	TRBJ2-3	-	-	TGTGCCAGCAGGGAAGGGCCCGGGGCAGATACGCAGTATTTT	CASREGPGADTQYF
TRBV19	TRBJ2-5	-	TRBD2	TGTGCCAGTCGTGATAGCGGGAGAGAGACCCAGTACTTC	CASRDSGRETQYF
TRBV4-3	TRBJ2-1	many	TRBD2	TGCGCCAGCAGCCGAACGGGACTAGCGGCCGAGCAGTTCTTC	CASSRTGLAAEQFF
TRBV24-1	TRBJ1-2	-	-	TGTGCCACCAGTGAGGAGGGCTTCGGCTACACCTTC	CATSEEGFGYTF
TRBV20-1	TRBJ1-6	few	TRBD1	TGCAGTGCTAGCGACAGGGGGTACTCGGCCCTCCACTTT	CSASDRGYSALHF
TRBV28	TRBJ1-1	few	-	TGTGCCAGCAGTTTAGTATACACTGAAGCTTTCTTT	CASSLVYTEAFF
TRBV12-3/TRBV12-4	TRBJ2-7	-	TRBD2	TGTGCCAGCAGTGAGAGCGGGAGACCGCCCGAGCAGTACTTC	CASSESGRPPEQYF
TRBV7-6	TRBJ2-7	-	-	TGTGCCAGCAGCTTAGAAAGGGGTGGGTCCTACGAGCAGTACTTC	CASSLERGGSYEQYF
TRBV29-1	TRBJ2-2	-	-	TGCAGCGTTGAAGAGGTTACCGGGGAGCTGTTTTTT	CSVEEVTGELFF
TRBV3-1	TRBJ1-1	-	-	TGTGCCAGCAGCCAACGTCGGGTTCCGAACACTGAAGCTTTCTTT	CASSQRRVPNTEAFF
TRBV5-1	TRBJ2-7	many	-	TGCGCCAGCAGCTTGGGACGGCCTATCAACGAGCAGTACTTC	CASSLGRPINEQYF